A selection of T cell receptor beta chains follows, all from one sample in a study of cytotoxic CD8 clonotypes in ibrutinib-treated CLL. The repertoire was sequenced with immunoSEQ multiplex PCR; TCRdb's copy has only in-frame clones and lacks some. This sample carries 200,000 to 250,000 clones, roughly three quarters of them seen once, and the ten largest clones take 5.5% to 7%. Sequences were derived from PBMCs, sampled after 12 months of ibrutinib treatment. The receptor set was obtained from a human donor with chronic lymphocytic leukemia. The CDR3 runs from the conserved cysteine through the conserved F or W. Each record gives: J gene, D gene, clone size, V gene, CDR3 DNA, CDR3 protein. D genes are given only for firm matches. Size is omitted from some rows. Given values are once, few, many or a class for expanded clones.

j_gene: TRBJ2-1
d_gene: NA
abundance: few
v_gene: TRBV9
CDR3nt: TGTGCCAGCAGCCCCCCCCTGTTGGGGGTACATTCAGAGCAGTTCTTC
CDR3aa: CASSPPLLGVHSEQFF

j_gene: TRBJ2-2
d_gene: TRBD2
abundance: NA
v_gene: TRBV30
CDR3nt: TGTGCCTGGAGGTTAGCGGGAGTCGGGGAGCTGTTTTTT
CDR3aa: CAWRLAGVGELFF

j_gene: TRBJ1-3
d_gene: NA
abundance: NA
v_gene: TRBV7-3
CDR3nt: TGTGCCAGCAGCTACAACCCTGGGAGCCGCTCTGGAAACACCATATATTTT
CDR3aa: CASSYNPGSRSGNTIYF

j_gene: TRBJ2-7
d_gene: NA
abundance: NA
v_gene: TRBV29-1
CDR3nt: TGCAGCGTTCCCGGGACTCCACAGCAGTACTTC
CDR3aa: CSVPGTPQQYF

j_gene: TRBJ1-2
d_gene: NA
abundance: NA
v_gene: TRBV19
CDR3nt: TGTGCCAGTAGTATAGATCTTGGACGTAACTATGGCTACACCTTC
CDR3aa: CASSIDLGRNYGYTF

j_gene: TRBJ1-5
d_gene: NA
abundance: NA
v_gene: TRBV6-5
CDR3nt: TGTGCCAGCAGTTACGATGTAGGCCAGCCCCAGCATTTT
CDR3aa: CASSYDVGQPQHF

j_gene: TRBJ1-5
d_gene: NA
abundance: NA
v_gene: TRBV2
CDR3nt: TGTGCCAGCACCGAGGACCGTCTTAGCAATCAGCCCCAGCATTTT
CDR3aa: CASTEDRLSNQPQHF

j_gene: TRBJ1-2
d_gene: NA
abundance: NA
v_gene: TRBV19
CDR3nt: TGTGCCAGGGGAGATGGCTACACCTTC
CDR3aa: CARGDGYTF

j_gene: TRBJ2-7
d_gene: NA
abundance: NA
v_gene: TRBV7-2
CDR3nt: TGTGCCAGCAGCTTAGGTGGGGGTAGTGAGCAGTACTTC
CDR3aa: CASSLGGGSEQYF

j_gene: TRBJ2-2
d_gene: TRBD2
abundance: NA
v_gene: TRBV18
CDR3nt: TGTGCCAGCTCACCCGGACTAGCCAACGGGGAGCTGTTTTTT
CDR3aa: CASSPGLANGELFF

j_gene: TRBJ2-7
d_gene: NA
abundance: NA
v_gene: TRBV18
CDR3nt: TGTGCCAGCTCACCCGGGATAGACGAGCAGTACTTC
CDR3aa: CASSPGIDEQYF

j_gene: TRBJ1-2
d_gene: TRBD1
abundance: few
v_gene: TRBV7-2
CDR3nt: TGTGCCAGCAGCTTAAGACCGGGACAGGGCTATGGCTACACCTTC
CDR3aa: CASSLRPGQGYGYTF

j_gene: TRBJ2-5
d_gene: TRBD1
abundance: NA
v_gene: TRBV28
CDR3nt: TGTGCCAGCAGTTCTCCCTGGCAGGGGGCGAAGACCCAGTACTTC
CDR3aa: CASSSPWQGAKTQYF

j_gene: TRBJ2-7
d_gene: NA
abundance: NA
v_gene: TRBV2
CDR3nt: TGTGCCAGCAGTGCATCGGGAGGACAGCTTCCCCACGAGCAGTACTTC
CDR3aa: CASSASGGQLPHEQYF

j_gene: TRBJ2-3
d_gene: NA
abundance: NA
v_gene: TRBV29-1
CDR3nt: TGCAGCGTTGGTCGAGAGGGAGATACGCAGTATTTT
CDR3aa: CSVGREGDTQYF

j_gene: TRBJ1-1
d_gene: TRBD1
abundance: NA
v_gene: TRBV19
CDR3nt: TGTGCCAGTAGTACGGACAGGGGGAACACTGAAGCTTTCTTT
CDR3aa: CASSTDRGNTEAFF

j_gene: TRBJ1-5
d_gene: TRBD1
abundance: NA
v_gene: TRBV9
CDR3nt: TGTGCCAGCAGCGAGGACAGGATGAATCAGCCCCAGCATTTT
CDR3aa: CASSEDRMNQPQHF

j_gene: TRBJ2-7
d_gene: TRBD1
abundance: NA
v_gene: TRBV5-1
CDR3nt: TGCGCCAGCAGCTTCGGGACAGGAAACTACGAGCAGTACTTC
CDR3aa: CASSFGTGNYEQYF

j_gene: TRBJ1-1
d_gene: NA
abundance: NA
v_gene: TRBV9
CDR3nt: TGTGCCAGCAGCGTAGTGAGAGAAGCTTTCTTT
CDR3aa: CASSVVREAFF

j_gene: TRBJ1-1
d_gene: NA
abundance: once
v_gene: TRBV6-5
CDR3nt: TGTGCCAGCAGTTACGGGACTGAAGCTTTCTTT
CDR3aa: CASSYGTEAFF

j_gene: TRBJ2-2
d_gene: NA
abundance: NA
v_gene: TRBV9
CDR3nt: TGTGCCAGCAGCCCAGACGGCAGACTAGAAGTGGCCGGGGAGCTGTTTTTT
CDR3aa: CASSPDGRLEVAGELFF

j_gene: TRBJ2-7
d_gene: NA
abundance: NA
v_gene: TRBV6-1
CDR3nt: TGTGCCAGCACCGAGGACGGGACTTCGTACGAGCAGTACTTC
CDR3aa: CASTEDGTSYEQYF

j_gene: TRBJ1-1
d_gene: NA
abundance: NA
v_gene: TRBV5-1
CDR3nt: TGCGCCAGCAGCTTGGGGTTGGGCGACACTGAAGCTTTCTTT
CDR3aa: CASSLGLGDTEAFF

j_gene: TRBJ1-2
d_gene: NA
abundance: NA
v_gene: TRBV10-3
CDR3nt: TGTGCCATAGGGACGGTCCGTGGCTACACCTTC
CDR3aa: CAIGTVRGYTF

j_gene: TRBJ2-7
d_gene: TRBD2
abundance: NA
v_gene: TRBV7-9
CDR3nt: TGTGCCAGCAGCTTAACTAGCGGGATTGGGGAGCAGTACTTC
CDR3aa: CASSLTSGIGEQYF

j_gene: TRBJ1-5
d_gene: NA
abundance: NA
v_gene: TRBV19
CDR3nt: TGTGCCAGTAGTATGTCCCAGACCCAGCATTTT
CDR3aa: CASSMSQTQHF

j_gene: TRBJ1-2
d_gene: NA
abundance: NA
v_gene: TRBV2
CDR3nt: TGTGCCAGCAGCACATTCTCTGGGCCGGGGGATGGCTACACCTTC
CDR3aa: CASSTFSGPGDGYTF

j_gene: TRBJ2-7
d_gene: TRBD1
abundance: NA
v_gene: TRBV4-1
CDR3nt: TGCGCCAGCAGCCAGCAAGAGGCCGGGACAGTCGAGCAGTACTTC
CDR3aa: CASSQQEAGTVEQYF

j_gene: TRBJ1-2
d_gene: NA
abundance: once
v_gene: TRBV6-5
CDR3nt: TGTGCCAGCAGTTCCTTTGGTCTGCAAGGAGGTGGCTACACCTTC
CDR3aa: CASSSFGLQGGGYTF

j_gene: TRBJ2-5
d_gene: TRBD2
abundance: few
v_gene: TRBV2
CDR3nt: TGTGCCAGCTTGGCGGGGGTGACCCAGTACTTC
CDR3aa: CASLAGVTQYF

j_gene: TRBJ2-7
d_gene: TRBD1
abundance: NA
v_gene: TRBV18
CDR3nt: TGTGCCAGCTCACCTGGACAGGGAGCTTCCTACGAGCAGTACTTC
CDR3aa: CASSPGQGASYEQYF

j_gene: TRBJ2-7
d_gene: TRBD2
abundance: NA
v_gene: TRBV7-2
CDR3nt: TGTGCCAGCAGCCGACTAGCGGGAATCTACGAGCAGTACTTC
CDR3aa: CASSRLAGIYEQYF

j_gene: TRBJ2-5
d_gene: NA
abundance: NA
v_gene: TRBV7-7
CDR3nt: TGTGCTAGCAGCTCGGGCGGGGTCCTCTATGGGACCCAGTACTTC
CDR3aa: CASSSGGVLYGTQYF

j_gene: TRBJ1-6
d_gene: NA
abundance: few
v_gene: TRBV5-6
CDR3nt: TGTGCCAGCCGGTTGGCCCAGGGCGGTTCACCCCTCCACTTT
CDR3aa: CASRLAQGGSPLHF

j_gene: TRBJ2-7
d_gene: NA
abundance: NA
v_gene: TRBV5-1
CDR3nt: TGCGCCAGCAGAGGAGCAAACTCCTACGAGCAGTACTTC
CDR3aa: CASRGANSYEQYF

j_gene: TRBJ2-7
d_gene: TRBD1
abundance: NA
v_gene: TRBV5-1
CDR3nt: TGCGCCAGCAGCTACGCCTCCGGGACAGTAACTTACGAGCAGTACTTC
CDR3aa: CASSYASGTVTYEQYF

j_gene: TRBJ2-1
d_gene: TRBD2
abundance: NA
v_gene: TRBV6-6
CDR3nt: TGTGCCAGCAGTTACCGAGCGGGAGAGTACAATGAGCAGTTCTTC
CDR3aa: CASSYRAGEYNEQFF

j_gene: TRBJ2-3
d_gene: TRBD2
abundance: NA
v_gene: TRBV6-5
CDR3nt: TGTGCCAGCAGTCGGTTAGCGGGAGGGCGCGATACGCAGTATTTT
CDR3aa: CASSRLAGGRDTQYF

j_gene: TRBJ1-2
d_gene: NA
abundance: NA
v_gene: TRBV6-6
CDR3nt: TGTGCCAGCAGTGACACTGGAGGCTACACCTTC
CDR3aa: CASSDTGGYTF

j_gene: TRBJ1-2
d_gene: TRBD1
abundance: NA
v_gene: TRBV18
CDR3nt: TGTGCCAGCTCACCCTTGAGACAGGGAGACTATGGCTACACCTTC
CDR3aa: CASSPLRQGDYGYTF

j_gene: TRBJ2-4
d_gene: NA
abundance: NA
v_gene: TRBV18
CDR3nt: TGTGCCAGCTCACCCCTACAGGGCCTAGCCAAAAACATTCAGTACTTC
CDR3aa: CASSPLQGLAKNIQYF

j_gene: TRBJ1-1
d_gene: NA
abundance: NA
v_gene: TRBV4-3
CDR3nt: TGCGCCAGCAGCCAAGACGTTCGAGGCGGCACTGAAGCTTTCTTT
CDR3aa: CASSQDVRGGTEAFF

j_gene: TRBJ2-3
d_gene: TRBD2
abundance: few
v_gene: TRBV2
CDR3nt: TGTGCCAGCAGTGAAGCGTCTAGCGGGGGGAACACGCAGTATTTT
CDR3aa: CASSEASSGGNTQYF

j_gene: TRBJ1-5
d_gene: TRBD1
abundance: NA
v_gene: TRBV30
CDR3nt: TGTGCCTGGAGTGTACGGGACAGGGTCCAGCATTTT
CDR3aa: CAWSVRDRVQHF

j_gene: TRBJ1-6
d_gene: NA
abundance: NA
v_gene: TRBV5-6
CDR3nt: TGTGCCAGCAGCTTGGCAGGGGCGCATTCACCCCTCCACTTT
CDR3aa: CASSLAGAHSPLHF

j_gene: TRBJ2-5
d_gene: NA
abundance: NA
v_gene: TRBV6-1
CDR3nt: TGTGCCACCCAGCCGGGGGCAGAGACCCAGTACTTC
CDR3aa: CATQPGAETQYF

j_gene: TRBJ1-1
d_gene: TRBD1
abundance: NA
v_gene: TRBV5-6
CDR3nt: TGTGCCAGCATCCTACAGGGGGTCAACACTGAAGCTTTCTTT
CDR3aa: CASILQGVNTEAFF

j_gene: TRBJ1-6
d_gene: NA
abundance: NA
v_gene: TRBV6-5
CDR3nt: TGTGCCAGCAGGGGACCGAACGTTTATAATTCACCCCTCCACTTT
CDR3aa: CASRGPNVYNSPLHF

j_gene: TRBJ2-7
d_gene: TRBD2
abundance: few
v_gene: TRBV7-8
CDR3nt: TGTGCCAGCAGCTCTGGCGGGAGGAAGATGAGAGAGCAGTACTTC
CDR3aa: CASSSGGRKMREQYF

j_gene: TRBJ1-2
d_gene: TRBD1
abundance: few
v_gene: TRBV29-1
CDR3nt: TGCAGCGTAGTCGGACAGGGCGCCTATGGCTACACCTTC
CDR3aa: CSVVGQGAYGYTF

j_gene: TRBJ2-3
d_gene: TRBD2
abundance: NA
v_gene: TRBV9
CDR3nt: TGTGCCAGCAGCGTAGCTACGGCGGGAGGGCTAGATACGCAGTATTTT
CDR3aa: CASSVATAGGLDTQYF

j_gene: TRBJ2-3
d_gene: NA
abundance: once
v_gene: TRBV7-2
CDR3nt: TGTGCCAGCAGCTTAGATAGTACGGATACGCAGTATTTT
CDR3aa: CASSLDSTDTQYF

j_gene: TRBJ1-1
d_gene: NA
abundance: few
v_gene: TRBV14
CDR3nt: TGTGCCAGCAGCCCCCTAGGGAGGAACACTGAAGCTTTCTTT
CDR3aa: CASSPLGRNTEAFF

j_gene: TRBJ1-1
d_gene: NA
abundance: NA
v_gene: TRBV29-1
CDR3nt: TGCAGCGTTGCGAGGGTTAACACTGAAGCTTTCTTT
CDR3aa: CSVARVNTEAFF

j_gene: TRBJ1-2
d_gene: NA
abundance: NA
v_gene: TRBV5-6
CDR3nt: TGTGCCAGCAGTTTGCTAGGGGGTGGCTACACCTTC
CDR3aa: CASSLLGGGYTF

j_gene: TRBJ1-4
d_gene: TRBD1
abundance: NA
v_gene: TRBV29-1
CDR3nt: TGCAGCGTTACGGGACAGGGGGTTGAAAAACTGTTTTTT
CDR3aa: CSVTGQGVEKLFF

j_gene: TRBJ1-1
d_gene: NA
abundance: NA
v_gene: TRBV2
CDR3nt: TGTGCCAGCAGTGAAGAGTGGAGTAACCTTGAAGCTTTCTTT
CDR3aa: CASSEEWSNLEAFF

j_gene: TRBJ2-7
d_gene: TRBD2
abundance: NA
v_gene: TRBV5-4
CDR3nt: TGTGCCAGCAGGACTGGGGGAGGGCCGCGCGAGCAGTACTTC
CDR3aa: CASRTGGGPREQYF

j_gene: TRBJ1-4
d_gene: NA
abundance: NA
v_gene: TRBV7-6
CDR3nt: TGTGCCAGCAGCTTATCCCCTACACTGGCTGAAAAACTGTTTTTT
CDR3aa: CASSLSPTLAEKLFF

j_gene: TRBJ1-2
d_gene: NA
abundance: once
v_gene: TRBV7-9
CDR3nt: TGTGCCAGCAGCTTAGAGGTGAGCGGCTACACCTTC
CDR3aa: CASSLEVSGYTF